This T cell receptor beta chain was profiled in a study of blood T cells in healthy people across ages. For the second PCR, which ran for 7 to 11 cycles, a sample-barcoded 5' primer and a J-beta primer mix were used. Carrying 12 random nucleotides, a template-switch adaptor labeled each individual cDNA molecule. One entry per CDR3 protein results from TCRdb running MiXCR on the 5' RACE reads. The table lists approximately 760,000 distinct CDR3 sequences, 25% of them singletons. This clonotype was seen a handful of times. CDR3 size: 18 residues. Germline values: CDR1 SQVTM, CDR2 ANQGSEA. The sample was also reused in another study, on T cells of mothers and their children. That paper states: From each mother came over 9 million TCR beta CDR3 reads, and from each child came approximately 2.8 million.

Sequenced sample: blood. The rearrangement links TRBV29-1 to TRBJ2-5, with 10 bases that match TRBD1. The DNA end lines up better with TRBJ2-1; the J call may be wrong. The origin of this receptor is a boy younger than 18 in good health. The CDR3 region has the DNA TGCAGCGTTACCCGAAATCCCAGGGGACAGGGGCGAAACAATGAGCAGTTCTTC. It specifies CSVTRNPRGQGRNNEQFF.